The 29 T cell receptor beta chains in this list originate from one sample, sequenced in a study of cytomegalovirus exposure and HLA in healthy donors. Primers for the PCR totalled 60 Vbeta and 13 Jbeta. The table came from immunoSEQ multiplex PCR; TCRdb's copy has only in-frame clones and leaves some out. The table includes approximately 190,000 clones, approximately 70% detected once. Sequenced material: PBMCs. The source of these receptors is a woman in her 30s in good health and CMV-seronegative.

V is TRBV9 and J is TRBJ2-1; 9 bases align to TRBD2. The CDR3 has 15 amino acids. After removal of 4 bases from V and 7 bases from J, the junction contained 9 bases not matched to a gene. Germline V gives CDR1 SGDLS, CDR2 YYNGEE. The CDR3 loop is CASSSSRGGVNEQFF. CDR3 DNA sequence: TGTGCCAGCAGCAGTAGCCGCGGGGGGGTAAATGAGCAGTTCTTC.

J is TRBJ2-5 and V is TRBV19; D is ambiguous. Trimming cost V 3 bases and J 7 bases, with 18 bases left between them. The CDR3 covers 15 residues. Germline loops: CDR1 LNHDA, CDR2 SQIVND (reference sequence). Here the CDR3 DNA reads TGTGCCAGTAGTATGACCCGCGCCGGGTCTGGGACCCAGTACTTC. It yields the protein CASSMTRAGSGTQYF.

CDR3 DNA: TGTGCCAGCAGCCGACTAGCGGGGGGTAATGAGCAGTTCTTC. This translates into CASSRLAGGNEQFF. The chain is built from TRBV11-2 and TRBJ2-1, with 13 nucleotides matching TRBD2. This CDR3 is 14 amino acids long. CDR1 is SGHAT and CDR2 is FQNNGV in the germline V gene. The junction had 2 bases not matched to a gene; V was cut back by 5 bases and J by 7 bases.

In DNA, the CDR3 is TGTGCCAGTAGTCCCACAGCTAATGGGAACACTGAAGCTTTCTTT. It encodes CASSPTANGNTEAFF. The J gene is TRBJ1-1, the V gene TRBV19; no clear D. From germline, CDR1 is LNHDA and CDR2 SQIVND (reference sequence). V was trimmed by 5 bases and J by 1 base, leaving 14 bases between them. This CDR3 is 15 amino acids long.

The chain employs TRBV9 and TRBJ1-1, with D possibly matching TRBD1 (6 bases). Trimming shortened V by 4 bases and J by 0 bases, and 13 bases separated the two germline ends. Germline CDR1 is SGDLS and CDR2 is YYNGEE. This CDR3 has 15 amino acids. The CDR3 DNA is TGTGCCAGCAGCCCCGGGGAGGGGGTGAACACTGAAGCTTTCTTT. Its translation: CASSPGEGVNTEAFF.

This chain joins TRBV4-2 and TRBJ2-3; possible D gene TRBD2, 6 bases. The CDR3 spans 15 residues. The germline V gene has CDR1 LGHNA and CDR2 YNFKEQ. The ends were cut back, 1 base at V and 1 base at J, with 9 bases in the middle. The CDR3 nucleotides read TGTGCCAGCAGCCAAGGCGGGAAGGGCACAGATACGCAGTATTTT. It is translated as CASSQGGKGTDTQYF.

This clone turned up a few times. The chain combines TRBV2 with TRBJ1-2; perhaps TRBD1 as D (6 bases). CDR3 length: 13 amino acids. Per germline, CDR1 SNHLY and CDR2 FYNNEI. Trimming took 7 bases from V and 5 from J, leaving 14 bases between them. This CDR3 is CASTLQGLYGYTF. CDR3 sequence (DNA): TGTGCCAGCACCTTACAGGGATTGTATGGCTACACCTTC. Variable domain in full (rest from reference TRBV2 and TRBJ1-2): EPEVTQTPSHQVTQMGQEVILRCVPISNHLYFYWYRQILGQKVEFLVSFYNNEISEKSEIFDDQFSVERPDGSNFTLKIRSTKLEDSAMYFCASTLQGLYGYTFGSGTRLTVV.

The chain links TRBV7-9 to TRBJ1-1; possibly TRBD1 for D (5 bases). Germline V gives CDR1 SEHNR, CDR2 FQNEAQ (reference sequence). Between the trimmed V and J ends, which lost 2 bases and 10 bases, there was a span of 17 bases. The CDR3 runs to 14 residues. The CDR3 sequence is CASSLKERTLRAFF. DNA for the CDR3: TGTGCCAGCAGCTTAAAGGAGAGGACACTGAGAGCTTTCTTT.

The chain couples TRBV5-1 to TRBJ2-2; 9 bases agree with TRBD2. Unmatched junction bases numbered 8, after V lost 0 bases and J lost 5 bases. The CDR3 runs to 17 residues. From germline, CDR1 is SGHRS and CDR2 YFSETQ. The CDR3 reads CASSLAGTSGRTGELFF. The CDR3 DNA is TGCGCCAGCAGCTTGGCGGGAACTAGCGGGCGAACCGGGGAGCTGTTTTTT.

The CDR3 sequence is CASSSGWGYYEQYF. The CDR3 coding sequence is TGTGCCAGTTCTAGCGGATGGGGATACTACGAGCAGTACTTC. This rearrangement joins TRBV9 to TRBJ2-7; 7 positions agree with TRBD2. With 8 bases clipped from V and 3 bases from J, the junction kept 11 bases outside the gene matches. This CDR3 has 14 residues. Germline assignment: CDR1 SGDLS and CDR2 YYNGEE.

This chain connects TRBV19 to TRBJ1-5; a weak D match, TRBD1 (5 bases). V was pared by 3 bases and J by 8 bases, with 14 bases between. Germline CDR1 LNHDA, CDR2 SQIVND (reference sequence). The CDR3 runs to 14 residues. The CDR3 loop reads CASSIAPPREPQHF. The CDR3 DNA is TGTGCCAGTAGTATCGCCCCCCCCAGGGAGCCCCAGCATTTT. Complete variable domain (other parts from reference TRBV19 and TRBJ1-5): DGGITQSPKYLFRKEGQNVTLSCEQNLNHDAMYWYRQDPGQGLRLIYYSQIVNDFQKGDIAEGYSVSREKKESFPLTVTSAQKNPTAFYLCASSIAPPREPQHFGDGTRLSIL.

Concerning this clone itself: The same CDR3 is also encoded by other DNA sequences in this sample. The chain combines TRBV30 with TRBJ1-5, with TRBD1 as a possible D gene (5 bases). Deletions cut 0 bases from V and 0 bases from J, with 9 bases between. The germline V gene has CDR1 GTSNPN and CDR2 SVGIG (reference sequence). The length of the CDR3 is 15 residues. For the CDR3, the DNA is TGTGCCTGGAGTGTGGGGGGGTATAGCAATCAGCCCCAGCATTTT. Its translation: CAWSVGGYSNQPQHF.

Here the CDR3 reads CATTSGALGGEQYF. The CDR3, as DNA: TGCGCCACCACTAGCGGGGCCCTCGGGGGCGAGCAGTACTTC. V and J are TRBV4-1 and TRBJ2-7, with 10 positions matching TRBD2. J gave up 6 bases and V 10 bases, and 12 bases lay outside the gene matches. CDR1 and CDR2 from the germline V gene are MGHRA and YSYEKL. The CDR3 loop spans 14 amino acids.

The chain couples TRBV2 to TRBJ1-6; 10 nucleotides match TRBD1. The V gene end was trimmed by 6 bases and the J gene end by 6 bases; junction bases not matched to a gene: 5. Germline V gives CDR1 SNHLY, CDR2 FYNNEI. The CDR3 sequence is 15 residues long. CDR3: CASRGDRGPNSPLHF. The CDR3 DNA is TGTGCCAGCAGGGGGGACAGGGGCCCTAATTCACCCCTCCACTTT.

The V gene is TRBV6-6, the J gene TRBJ2-7, with D tentatively TRBD2 (6 bases). Germline CDR1 is MNHNY and CDR2 is SVGAGI (reference sequence). The CDR3 runs to 16 residues. V dropped 1 base and J dropped 0 bases, with 13 bases sitting between them. This CDR3 reads CASSYFSGRSSYEQYF. In DNA form, the CDR3 reads TGTGCCAGCAGTTACTTTAGCGGCAGAAGCTCCTACGAGCAGTACTTC.

This clone was seen more than once but under ten times. The rearrangement joins TRBV6-6 to TRBJ2-7, with D tentatively TRBD1 (5 bases). The CDR3 contains 12 residues. V lost 10 bases to trimming and J lost 6 bases, with 16 bases between them. Germline V lookup: CDR1 MNHNY, CDR2 SVGAGI (reference sequence). The CDR3 region is CATSWGLAEQYF. CDR3 in DNA: TGTGCCACCTCCTGGGGCCTGGCCGAGCAGTACTTC.

This clone was picked up a small number of times. J is TRBJ2-1 and V is TRBV18, with a possible D match to TRBD2 (6 bases). CDR3 length: 13 amino acids. Germline CDR1 is KGHSH and CDR2 is LQKENI. Trimming removed 3 bases from V and 8 bases from J, with 11 bases in between. The CDR3 loop reads CASSPPSVDEQFF. In DNA form, the CDR3 reads TGTGCCAGCTCACCCCCTAGCGTCGATGAGCAGTTCTTC. Filled out from reference TRBV18 and TRBJ2-1, the complete variable domain reads NAGVMQNPRHLVRRRGQEARLRCSPMKGHSHVYWYRQLPEEGLKFMVYLQKENIIDESGMPKERFSAEFPKEGPSILRIQQVVRGDSAAYFCASSPPSVDEQFFGPGTRLTVL.

V usage is TRBV4-1 and J usage is TRBJ1-1, with TRBD1 matching over 8 bases. This CDR3 is built from 15 residues. J lost 3 bases, V lost 4 bases, and 7 bases had no gene match. CDR1 MGHRA and CDR2 YSYEKL come from the germline V gene. The CDR3 nucleotides are TGCGCCAGCAGCCTTGCCGGACAGGGACACACTGAAGCTTTCTTT. Amino acids: CASSLAGQGHTEAFF.

The chain has TRBV2 and TRBJ2-3, with D perhaps matching TRBD1 (5 bases). Germline values: CDR1 SNHLY, CDR2 FYNNEI. The V and J ends lost 6 bases and 5 bases respectively, with 15 bases between them. The CDR3 is 14 amino acids. DNA of the CDR3: TGTGCCAGCAGGGACACCCAAATCCAAGATACGCAGTATTTT. Translation gives CASRDTQIQDTQYF.

V usage is TRBV5-4 and J usage is TRBJ2-7; possibly TRBD2 for D (5 bases). CDR1 SGHNT and CDR2 YYREEE come from the germline V gene (reference sequence). CDR3 size: 16 residues. The V end lost 1 base, the J end lost 0 bases, and 14 bases lay between the germline ends. CDR3 DNA: TGTGCCAGCAGCTTGCGTCCAGCGGCTGGCTCCTACGAGCAGTACTTC. This codes for CASSLRPAAGSYEQYF.

The V call is TRBV10-3, the J call TRBJ1-2, with unresolved D. Germline V gene lookup returns CDR1 ENHRY and CDR2 SYGVKD. V was pared by 0 bases and J by 3 bases, with 5 bases between. The CDR3 has 13 residues. The CDR3 protein is CAISESADYGYTF. The CDR3 nucleotides read TGTGCCATCAGTGAGTCGGCAGACTATGGCTACACCTTC.

This CDR3 reads CASSQMGLAPDTQYF. DNA of the CDR3: TGCGCCAGCAGCCAGATGGGACTAGCCCCAGATACGCAGTATTTT. V is TRBV4-1 and J is TRBJ2-3, with 9 positions matching TRBD2. This CDR3 is built from 15 residues. In germline, CDR1 is MGHRA, CDR2 YSYEKL. Trimming at V came to 3 bases and at J to 4 bases, leaving 5 bases not matched to a gene.

For the CDR3, the DNA is TGCGCCAGCAGCCCGGAGGGACAGGATTATAACATTCAGTACTTC. Translating it yields CASSPEGQDYNIQYF. The chain uses TRBV5-1 and TRBJ2-4, with 8 bases aligning to TRBD1. Losses at the gene ends were 4 bases for V and 7 bases for J; bases not matched to a gene: 10. In germline, CDR1 is SGHRS, CDR2 YFSETQ. This CDR3 has 15 residues. Looking up the rest from reference TRBV5-1 and TRBJ2-4 gives the full variable domain: KAGVTQTPRYLIKTRGQQVTLSCSPISGHRSVSWYQQTPGQGLQFLFEYFSETQRNKGNFPGRFSGRQFSNSRSEMNVSTLELGDSALYLCASSPEGQDYNIQYFGAGTRLSVL.

The CDR3: CASSQGMGYEQYF. The CDR3 region has the DNA TGCGCCAGCAGCCAAGGGATGGGCTACGAGCAGTACTTC. The V and J genes are TRBV4-3 and TRBJ2-5; D is unclear. The J call may be wrong; the DNA end is better matched by TRBJ2-7. Germline V lookup: CDR1 LGHNA, CDR2 YSLEER. The CDR3 is 13 amino acids.

This clone turned up a few times. This rearrangement joins TRBV4-1 to TRBJ1-2; no firm D call. Trimming cost V 0 bases and J 4 bases, with 9 bases left between them. Germline-derived CDR1 and CDR2 are MGHRA and YSYEKL. The CDR3 totals 14 residues. The CDR3 region has the DNA TGCGCCAGCAGCCAAGAAGTAGCCAGCTATGGCTACACCTTC. This translates into CASSQEVASYGYTF.

CDR3 residues: CASSEVLTRPGEAFF. The CDR3 DNA reads TGTGCCAGCAGTGAAGTACTGACCCGTCCAGGGGAGGCTTTCTTT. The chain links TRBV6-1 to TRBJ1-1, with D maybe TRBD1 (6 bases). Per the germline V gene, CDR1 is MNHNS and CDR2 is SASEGT. This CDR3 spans 15 amino acids. Trimming left V 1 base short and J 11 bases short, with 20 bases between.

The genes are TRBV27 and TRBJ2-7; D may be TRBD2 (6 bases). The V end was cut by 5 bases, the J end by 4 bases, with 15 bases between. The V gene's germline CDR1 is MNHEY and CDR2 SMNVEV (reference sequence). CDR3 length: 14 amino acids. Here the CDR3 reads CASSPRLERYEQYF. CDR3 coding DNA: TGTGCCAGCAGTCCCCGACTAGAAAGGTACGAGCAGTACTTC.

This clone was picked up one time. V is TRBV2 and J is TRBJ1-6; 7 nucleotides align to TRBD1. Germline V gene sequence: CDR1 SNHLY, CDR2 FYNNEI. The CDR3 runs to 16 residues. V shed 5 bases and J 6 bases; nucleotides not matched to a gene: 10. CDR3 in amino acids: CASSSRRGRGNSPLHF. CDR3 in DNA: TGTGCCAGCAGTTCCCGGAGGGGGCGAGGTAATTCACCCCTCCACTTT.

The gene calls are TRBV7-9 and TRBJ1-2, with D possibly being TRBD1 (5 bases). Germline V gives CDR1 SEHNR, CDR2 FQNEAQ (reference sequence). Between the trimmed V and J ends, which lost 5 bases and 6 bases, there was a span of 13 bases. CDR3 length: 13 amino acids. The CDR3 reads CASSPVAGNGYTF. In nucleotides, the CDR3 is TGTGCCAGCAGCCCGGTGGCAGGGAATGGCTACACCTTC.